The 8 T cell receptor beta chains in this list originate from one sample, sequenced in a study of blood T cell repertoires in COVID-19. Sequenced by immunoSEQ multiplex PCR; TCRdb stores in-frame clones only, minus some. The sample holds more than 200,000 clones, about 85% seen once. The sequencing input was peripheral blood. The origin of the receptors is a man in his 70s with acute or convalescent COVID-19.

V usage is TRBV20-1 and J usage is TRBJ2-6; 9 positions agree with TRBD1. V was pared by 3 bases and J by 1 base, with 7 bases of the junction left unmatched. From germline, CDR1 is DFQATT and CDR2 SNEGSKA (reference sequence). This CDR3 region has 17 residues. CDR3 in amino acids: CSASRGQGRSGANVLTF. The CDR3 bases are TGCAGTGCTAGTAGGGGACAGGGAAGATCTGGGGCCAACGTCCTGACTTTC.

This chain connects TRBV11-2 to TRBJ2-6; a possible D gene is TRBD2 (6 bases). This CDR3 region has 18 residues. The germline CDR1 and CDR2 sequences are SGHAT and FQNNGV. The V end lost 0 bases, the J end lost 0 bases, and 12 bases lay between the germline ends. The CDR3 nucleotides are TGTGCCAGCAGCTTAGAGGCGGGGCTACTCTCTGGGGCCAACGTCCTGACTTTC. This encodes CASSLEAGLLSGANVLTF.

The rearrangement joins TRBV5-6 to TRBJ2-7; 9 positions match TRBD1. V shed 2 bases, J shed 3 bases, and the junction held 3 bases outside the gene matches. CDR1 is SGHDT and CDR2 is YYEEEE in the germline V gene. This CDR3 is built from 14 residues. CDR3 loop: CASSFTGGIYEQYF. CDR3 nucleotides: TGTGCCAGCAGCTTCACAGGGGGCATCTACGAGCAGTACTTC.

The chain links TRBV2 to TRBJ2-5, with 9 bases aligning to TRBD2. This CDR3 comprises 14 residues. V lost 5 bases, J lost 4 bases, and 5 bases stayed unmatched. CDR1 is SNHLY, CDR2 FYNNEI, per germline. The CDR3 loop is CASSFIAGAETQYF. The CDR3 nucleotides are TGTGCCAGCAGTTTTATAGCGGGAGCAGAGACCCAGTACTTC.

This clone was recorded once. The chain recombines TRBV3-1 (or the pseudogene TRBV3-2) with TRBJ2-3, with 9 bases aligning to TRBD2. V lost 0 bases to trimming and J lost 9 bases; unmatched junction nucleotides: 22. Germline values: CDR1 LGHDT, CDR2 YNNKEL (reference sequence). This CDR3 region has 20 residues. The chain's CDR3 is CASSQERSGRTRDSPSTQYF. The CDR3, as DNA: TGTGCCAGCAGCCAAGAGAGGAGCGGGAGGACCCGAGACTCCCCATCGACGCAGTATTTT.

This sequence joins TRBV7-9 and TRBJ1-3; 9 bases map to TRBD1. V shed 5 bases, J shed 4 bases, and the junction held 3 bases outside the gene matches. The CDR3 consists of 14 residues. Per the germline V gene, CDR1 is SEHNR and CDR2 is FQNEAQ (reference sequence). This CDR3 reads CASSPGTGGNTIYF. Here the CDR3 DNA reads TGTGCCAGCAGCCCTGGGACAGGGGGAAACACCATATATTTT.

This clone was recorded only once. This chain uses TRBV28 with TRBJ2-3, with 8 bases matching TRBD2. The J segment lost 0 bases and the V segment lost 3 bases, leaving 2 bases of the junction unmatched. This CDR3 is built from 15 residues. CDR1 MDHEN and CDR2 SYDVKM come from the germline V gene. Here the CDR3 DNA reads TGTGCCAGCAGTTTTCGCGGGAGGAGCACAGATACGCAGTATTTT. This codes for CASSFRGRSTDTQYF.

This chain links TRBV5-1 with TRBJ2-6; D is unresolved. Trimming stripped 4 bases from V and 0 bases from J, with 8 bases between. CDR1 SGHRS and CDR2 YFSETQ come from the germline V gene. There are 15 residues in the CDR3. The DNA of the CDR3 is TGCGCCAGCAGCGGAGTGGGCTCTGGGGCCAACGTCCTGACTTTC. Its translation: CASSGVGSGANVLTF. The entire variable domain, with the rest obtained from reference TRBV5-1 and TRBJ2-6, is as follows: KAGVTQTPRYLIKTRGQQVTLSCSPISGHRSVSWYQQTPGQGLQFLFEYFSETQRNKGNFPGRFSGRQFSNSRSEMNVSTLELGDSALYLCASSGVGSGANVLTFGAGSRLTVL.